This TCR beta chain comes out of a study of identical twins. Germline loops: CDR1 MNHEY, CDR2 SMNVEV (reference sequence). Unmatched junction bases numbered 7, after V lost 5 bases and J lost 5 bases. This CDR3 region has 15 residues. This clonotype was found a few times. Antigen unknown. Template switching supplied a universal primer site; unique molecular identifiers were carried on the cDNA. TCRdb fed the 5' RACE reads into MiXCR, producing one record per CDR3 protein. The sample has hundreds of thousands of distinct CDR3 sequences; 9% to 15% are singletons. Study results and limitations: Abundant cord blood beta clonotypes carried fewer insertions; memory repertoires showed none. The study found that models underestimated out-of-frame TCR alpha sharing in monozygotic twins. Zero-insertion analyses might be partly confounded by invariant T cells like MAIT and iNKT.

The sample was also reused in another study, on yellow fever vaccine responses in identical twins.

The sequencing sample was made of CD8+ T cells sorted from blood. The genes are TRBV27 and TRBJ2-2, with 8 bases aligning to TRBD1. This receptor was taken from a woman younger than 30 in good health. CDR3 coding DNA: TGTGCCAGCAGTCGCAGGGGGCGTGTGACCGGGGAGCTGTTTTTT. It is translated as CASSRRGRVTGELFF.